This T cell receptor (beta chain) originates from a study of response to subunit inactivated influenza vaccine. This clonotype was detected only a few times. Antigen specificity is unknown. General study points: The authors suggested that few new T cells are recruited per seasonal influenza vaccination.

TCRdb recomputed calls from the RT-PCR reads with MiXCR, one row per CDR3 protein. The table includes 500,000 to 550,000 distinct CDR3 sequences, approximately 7.3% detected once. The receptor was derived from a man between 45 and 75 years old who received an inactivated influenza vaccine. Sequenced here: PBMCs from blood, sampled 23 months after vaccination.

The CDR3, as DNA: TGTGCCAGCATGGGGCAGGGTTCCTCTCTCCAGCATTTT. Its translation is CASMGQGSSLQHF. This chain joins TRBV6-1 and TRBJ1-5; TRBD1 might be the D (5 bases). The CDR3 extends over 13 amino acids. V lost 7 bases and J 12 bases, leaving 19 bases between the germline ends. Germline lookup yields CDR1 MNHNS and CDR2 SASEGT.